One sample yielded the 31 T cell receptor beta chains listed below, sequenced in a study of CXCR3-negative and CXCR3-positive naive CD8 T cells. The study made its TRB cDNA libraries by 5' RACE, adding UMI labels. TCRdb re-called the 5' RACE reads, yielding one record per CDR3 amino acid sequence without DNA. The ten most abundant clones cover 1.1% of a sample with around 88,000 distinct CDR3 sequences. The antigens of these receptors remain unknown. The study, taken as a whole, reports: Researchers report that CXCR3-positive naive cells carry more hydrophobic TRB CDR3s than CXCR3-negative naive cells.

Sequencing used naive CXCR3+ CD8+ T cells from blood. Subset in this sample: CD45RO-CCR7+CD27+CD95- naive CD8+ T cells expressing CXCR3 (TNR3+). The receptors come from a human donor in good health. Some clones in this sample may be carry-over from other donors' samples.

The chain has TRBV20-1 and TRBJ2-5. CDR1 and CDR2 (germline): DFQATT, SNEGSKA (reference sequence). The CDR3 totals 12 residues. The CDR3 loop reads CSARLLGETQYF.

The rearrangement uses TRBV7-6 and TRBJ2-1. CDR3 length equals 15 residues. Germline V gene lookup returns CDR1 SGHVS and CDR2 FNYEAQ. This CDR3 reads CASSFLISSYNEQFF.

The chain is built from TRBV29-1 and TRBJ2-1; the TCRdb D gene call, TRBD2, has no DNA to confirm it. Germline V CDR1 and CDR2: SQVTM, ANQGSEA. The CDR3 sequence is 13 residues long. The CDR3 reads CSVEGLAYNEQFF.

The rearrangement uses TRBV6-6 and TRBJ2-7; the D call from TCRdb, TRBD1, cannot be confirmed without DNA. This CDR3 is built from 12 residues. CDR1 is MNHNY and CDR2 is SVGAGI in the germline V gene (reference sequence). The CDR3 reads CASRLGPYEQYF.

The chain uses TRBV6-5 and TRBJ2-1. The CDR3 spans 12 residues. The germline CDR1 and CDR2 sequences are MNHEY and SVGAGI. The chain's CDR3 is CASRLSYNEQFF.

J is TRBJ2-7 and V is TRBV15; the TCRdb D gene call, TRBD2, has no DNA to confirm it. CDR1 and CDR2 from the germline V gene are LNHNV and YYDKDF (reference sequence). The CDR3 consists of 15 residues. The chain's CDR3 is CATSSLPGRGNEQYF.

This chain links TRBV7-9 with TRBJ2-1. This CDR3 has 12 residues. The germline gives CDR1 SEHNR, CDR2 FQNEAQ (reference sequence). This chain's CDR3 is CASSVLADEQFF.

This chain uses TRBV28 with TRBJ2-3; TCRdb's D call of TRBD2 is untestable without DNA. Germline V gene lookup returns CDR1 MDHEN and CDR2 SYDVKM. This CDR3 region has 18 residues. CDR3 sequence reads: CASGTTSPGTSVTDTQYF.

The CDR3 here is CSARDRGWLAKNIQYF. The genes are TRBV20-1 and TRBJ2-4; checking the TCRdb D call of TRBD2 is not possible without DNA. The CDR3 has 16 amino acids. CDR1 and CDR2 from the germline V gene are DFQATT and SNEGSKA (reference sequence).

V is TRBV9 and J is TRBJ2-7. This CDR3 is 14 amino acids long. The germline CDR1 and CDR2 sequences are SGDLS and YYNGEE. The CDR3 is CASSVAASSYEQYF. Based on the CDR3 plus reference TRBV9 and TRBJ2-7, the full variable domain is DSGVTQTPKHLITATGQRVTLRCSPRSGDLSVYWYQQSLDQGLQFLIQYYNGEERAKGNILERFSAQQFPDLHSELNLSSLELGDSALYFCASSVAASSYEQYFGPGTRLTVT.

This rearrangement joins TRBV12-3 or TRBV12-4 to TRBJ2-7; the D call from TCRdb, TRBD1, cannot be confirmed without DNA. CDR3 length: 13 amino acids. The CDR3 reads CASSSTGQYEQYF.

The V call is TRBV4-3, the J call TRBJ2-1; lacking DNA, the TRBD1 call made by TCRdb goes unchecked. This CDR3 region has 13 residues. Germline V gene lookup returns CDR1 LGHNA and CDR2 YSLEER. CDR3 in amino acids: CDSSQVSGNEQFF.

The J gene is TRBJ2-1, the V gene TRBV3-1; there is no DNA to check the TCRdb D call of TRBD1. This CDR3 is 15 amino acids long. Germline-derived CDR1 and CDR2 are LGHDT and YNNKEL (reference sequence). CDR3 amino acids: CASSHPWTGENEQFF.

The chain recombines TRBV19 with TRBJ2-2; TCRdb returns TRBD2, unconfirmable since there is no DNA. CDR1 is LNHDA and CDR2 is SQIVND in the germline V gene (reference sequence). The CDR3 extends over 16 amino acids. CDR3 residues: CASSTGWGSSTGELFF.

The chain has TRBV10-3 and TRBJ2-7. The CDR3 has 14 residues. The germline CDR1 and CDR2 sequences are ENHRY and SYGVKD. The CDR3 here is CAISDRLGSYEQYF.

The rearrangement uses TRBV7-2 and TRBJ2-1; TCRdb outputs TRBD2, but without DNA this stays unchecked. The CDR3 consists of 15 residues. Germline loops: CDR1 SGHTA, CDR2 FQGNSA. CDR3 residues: CASSALAGGYYEQFF.

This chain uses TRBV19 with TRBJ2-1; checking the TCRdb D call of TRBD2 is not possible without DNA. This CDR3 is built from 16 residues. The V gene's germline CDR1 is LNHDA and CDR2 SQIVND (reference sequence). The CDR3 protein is CASSPPQLAVYNEQFF.

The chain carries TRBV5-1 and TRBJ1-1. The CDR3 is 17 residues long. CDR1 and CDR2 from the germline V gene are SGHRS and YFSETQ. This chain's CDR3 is CASSLELAEPMNTEAFF. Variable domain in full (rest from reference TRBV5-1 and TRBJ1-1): KAGVTQTPRYLIKTRGQQVTLSCSPISGHRSVSWYQQTPGQGLQFLFEYFSETQRNKGNFPGRFSGRQFSNSRSEMNVSTLELGDSALYLCASSLELAEPMNTEAFFGQGTRLTVV.

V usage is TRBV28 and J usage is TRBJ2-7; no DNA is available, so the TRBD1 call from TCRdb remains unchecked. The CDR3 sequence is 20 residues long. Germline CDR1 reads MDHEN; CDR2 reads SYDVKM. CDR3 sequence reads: CASSGIWDRALAGEAYGQYF.

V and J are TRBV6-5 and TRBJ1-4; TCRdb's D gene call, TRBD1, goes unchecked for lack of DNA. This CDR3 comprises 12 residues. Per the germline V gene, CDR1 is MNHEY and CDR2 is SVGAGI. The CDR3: CASSYGGEKLFF.

CDR3 in amino acids: CASSQRGIASSYEQYF. This chain uses TRBV3-1 with TRBJ2-7; the D call of TRBD1 rests on TCRdb alone, since no DNA is present to check it. Germline V gene lookup returns CDR1 LGHDT and CDR2 YNNKEL (reference sequence). This CDR3 has 16 residues.

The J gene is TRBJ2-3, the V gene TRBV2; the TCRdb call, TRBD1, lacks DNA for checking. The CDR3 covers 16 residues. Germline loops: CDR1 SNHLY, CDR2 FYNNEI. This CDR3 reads CASRPFTGGGTDTQYF.

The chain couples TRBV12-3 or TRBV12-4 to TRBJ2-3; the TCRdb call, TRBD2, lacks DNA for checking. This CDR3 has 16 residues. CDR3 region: CASYPVGLGSADTQYF.

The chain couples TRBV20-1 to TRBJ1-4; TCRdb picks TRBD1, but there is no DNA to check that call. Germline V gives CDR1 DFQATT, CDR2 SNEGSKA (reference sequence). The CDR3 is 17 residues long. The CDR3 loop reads CSAPSWGDLATNEKLFF.

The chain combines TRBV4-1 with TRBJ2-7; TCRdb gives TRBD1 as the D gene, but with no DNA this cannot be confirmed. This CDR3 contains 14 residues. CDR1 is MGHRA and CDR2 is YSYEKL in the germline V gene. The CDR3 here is CASSQDRFGNEQYF.

CDR3 amino acids: CSALRSTASTYEQYF. J is TRBJ2-7 and V is TRBV20-1; with no DNA, the TCRdb D assignment of TRBD1 cannot be verified. Germline V gives CDR1 DFQATT, CDR2 SNEGSKA (reference sequence). The CDR3 is 15 amino acids.

The CDR3 loop reads CASSLDLLNTGELFF. The chain joins TRBV5-5 to TRBJ2-2; TCRdb proposes TRBD2, but this gene call is untestable without DNA. The CDR3 runs 15 residues. The germline V gene encodes CDR1 SGHKS and CDR2 YYEKEE (reference sequence).

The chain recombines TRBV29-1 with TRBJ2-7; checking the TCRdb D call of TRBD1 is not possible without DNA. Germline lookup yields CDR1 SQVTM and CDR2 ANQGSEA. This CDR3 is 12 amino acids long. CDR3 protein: CSVEQVGDEQYF.

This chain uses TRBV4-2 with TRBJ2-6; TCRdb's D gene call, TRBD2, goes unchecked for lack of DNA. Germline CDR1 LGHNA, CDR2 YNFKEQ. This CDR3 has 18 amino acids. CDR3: CASSQDWRGDDRANVLTF.

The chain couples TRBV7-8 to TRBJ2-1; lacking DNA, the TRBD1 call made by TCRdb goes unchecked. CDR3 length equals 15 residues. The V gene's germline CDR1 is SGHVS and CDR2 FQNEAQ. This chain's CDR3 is CASSFWGGAYGEQFF.

Here the CDR3 reads CASAPRGSEQFF. The V and J genes are TRBV13 and TRBJ2-1; TCRdb's D call of TRBD1 is untestable without DNA. Germline loops: CDR1 PRHDT, CDR2 FYEKMQ (reference sequence). There are 12 residues in the CDR3. Using reference TRBV13 and TRBJ2-1 for the parts outside the CDR3, the full variable domain is AAGVIQSPRHLIKEKRETATLKCYPIPRHDTVYWYQQGPGQDPQFLISFYEKMQSDKGSIPDRFSAQQFSDYHSELNMSSLELGDSALYFCASAPRGSEQFFGPGTRLTVL.